The rows below give T cell receptor beta chains drawn from one sample of a study of blood T cell repertoires in COVID-19. The assay was immunoSEQ multiplex PCR, and TCRdb's table has in-frame clones only and misses some. This sample has 200,000 to 250,000 clones; around 83% occur once, and the top ten carry roughly 8.2%. The sequenced sample was peripheral blood. The receptors shown here come from a woman older than 75 with COVID-19, enrolled during active disease. The CDR3 runs from the conserved cysteine through the conserved F or W. Each record gives: V gene, clone size, D gene, J gene, CDR3 protein, CDR3 DNA. D genes are given only for firm matches. A row's size may be missing; if present it is once, few, many or a size class.

TRBV4-3	.	TRBD1	TRBJ2-7	CASSRGQGYEQYF	TGCGCCAGCAGCCGGGGACAGGGCTACGAGCAGTACTTC
TRBV15	.	.	TRBJ1-6	CATSRLGGNSPLHF	TGTGCCACCAGCAGACTCGGAGGAAATTCACCCCTCCACTTT
TRBV2	.	.	TRBJ2-1	CASSLLVEQFF	TGTGCCAGCAGTCTTTTAGTAGAGCAGTTCTTC
TRBV5-1	.	TRBD1	TRBJ2-1	CASSLEGTGRNEQFF	TGCGCCAGCAGCTTGGAAGGGACAGGGAGGAATGAGCAGTTCTTC
TRBV30	.	.	TRBJ2-5	CAWAVAAETQYF	TGTGCCTGGGCGGTAGCCGCGGAGACCCAGTACTTC
TRBV28	.	TRBD1	TRBJ2-6	CASSSQGADGANVLTF	TGTGCCAGCAGTTCACAGGGGGCAGATGGGGCCAACGTCCTGACTTTC
TRBV2	.	.	TRBJ1-1	CASSVLRNTEAFF	TGTGCCAGCAGTGTGCTCAGGAACACTGAAGCTTTCTTT
TRBV5-8	.	TRBD1	TRBJ1-1	CASSLEGRGQAFF	TGTGCCAGCAGCTTGGAAGGAAGGGGGCAAGCTTTCTTT
TRBV14	.	TRBD2	TRBJ2-7	CASSRSSASSGGLWYEQYF	TGTGCCAGCAGCCGGTCATCGGCGTCTAGCGGGGGGCTTTGGTACGAGCAGTACTTC
TRBV7-3	few	.	TRBJ2-7	CASSLVEGNEQYF	TGTGCCAGCAGCTTGGTTGAGGGAAACGAGCAGTACTTC
TRBV7-2	.	TRBD1	TRBJ2-1	CASSLIGQGAYNEQFF	TGTGCCAGCAGCTTAATCGGGCAGGGGGCCTACAATGAGCAGTTCTTC
TRBV28	few	.	TRBJ2-6	CASRIGGSGANVLTF	TGTGCCAGCCGGATCGGGGGCTCTGGGGCCAACGTCCTGACTTTC
TRBV7-9	once	TRBD1	TRBJ1-3	CASSLRGHGNTIYF	TGTGCCAGCAGCCTCAGGGGGCATGGAAACACCATATATTTT
TRBV5-6	.	.	TRBJ2-3	CASSLGGPDTQYF	TGTGCCAGCAGCCTAGGAGGTCCAGATACGCAGTATTTT
TRBV7-9	.	TRBD2	TRBJ2-1	CASSSFGLADNEQFF	TGTGCCAGCAGCTCTTTCGGACTAGCGGACAATGAGCAGTTCTTC
TRBV19	few	.	TRBJ1-4	CASRSRGGEKLFF	TGTGCCAGTAGGAGCAGGGGCGGTGAAAAACTGTTTTTT
TRBV19	.	TRBD1	TRBJ2-1	CASRGTGIGEQFF	TGTGCCAGTAGGGGGACAGGGATTGGCGAGCAGTTCTTC
TRBV6-5	.	.	TRBJ2-1	CASSPDLSSYNEQFF	TGTGCCAGCAGCCCGGACTTGTCATCCTACAATGAGCAGTTCTTC
TRBV10-3	once	.	TRBJ1-1	CAISLQGNTEAFF	TGTGCCATCAGTTTACAGGGGAACACTGAAGCTTTCTTT
TRBV10-3	.	TRBD1	TRBJ1-5	CAISGTESNQPQHF	TGTGCCATTTCAGGGACAGAAAGCAATCAGCCCCAGCATTTT
TRBV10-3	.	.	TRBJ2-5	CAISEALLSTQYF	TGTGCCATCAGTGAGGCCCTTCTATCAACCCAGTACTTC
TRBV6-2/TRBV6-3	once	TRBD2	TRBJ2-1	CASSTGGRGRAGGNEQFF	TGTGCCAGCAGTACGGGGGGTCGCGGGAGGGCAGGGGGCAATGAGCAGTTCTTC
TRBV5-1	.	TRBD2	TRBJ2-3	CASSAPGTSGITDTQYF	TGCGCCAGCAGCGCCCCCGGGACTAGCGGGATCACAGATACGCAGTATTTT
TRBV2	.	TRBD1	TRBJ2-7	CASSFTGTGDFGF	TGTGCCAGCAGTTTTACCGGGACAGGGGATTTTGGATTC
TRBV28	.	.	TRBJ2-2	CASSQAGLANTGELFF	TGTGCCAGCAGTCAGGCGGGCCTCGCGAACACCGGGGAGCTGTTTTTT
TRBV6-6	.	.	TRBJ1-2	CASSYGEIYGYTF	TGTGCCAGCAGTTACGGAGAAATCTATGGCTACACCTTC
TRBV4-1	.	.	TRBJ1-2	CASSQAGLFNYGYTF	TGCGCCAGCAGCCAAGCCGGACTGTTTAACTATGGCTACACCTTC
TRBV29-1	.	.	TRBJ1-1	CSGGNRVTEAFF	TGCAGCGGAGGAAACAGGGTCACTGAAGCTTTCTTT
TRBV28	.	.	TRBJ2-1	CASSFSGLGSYNEQFF	TGTGCCAGCAGTTTCAGCGGGTTGGGCTCCTACAATGAGCAGTTCTTC
TRBV2	few	.	TRBJ1-5	CASRPKGGNQPQHF	TGTGCCAGCAGACCTAAAGGGGGCAATCAGCCCCAGCATTTT
TRBV4-3	.	TRBD2	TRBJ2-5	CASSPSGSSETQYF	TGCGCCAGCAGCCCCAGCGGGAGTAGTGAGACCCAGTACTTC
TRBV19	.	TRBD2	TRBJ2-7	CASSSGRAPNYEQYF	TGTGCCAGTAGTAGCGGGAGGGCCCCAAACTACGAGCAGTACTTC
TRBV2	few	TRBD1	TRBJ2-2	CASQQGAGGELFF	TGTGCCAGCCAACAGGGGGCAGGTGGGGAGCTGTTTTTT
TRBV5-1	.	TRBD1	TRBJ2-7	CASSTGTGLYEQYF	TGCGCCAGCAGCACCGGGACAGGCCTCTACGAGCAGTACTTC
TRBV7-9	.	TRBD1	TRBJ2-7	CASSFGTGSYEQYF	TGTGCCAGCAGCTTCGGGACAGGGAGCTACGAGCAGTACTTC
TRBV9	.	TRBD1	TRBJ1-2	CASSPTDRGGGYTF	TGTGCCAGCAGCCCAACGGACAGGGGAGGTGGCTACACCTTC
TRBV4-1	.	TRBD2	TRBJ2-2	CASSRDLSSGPLVGELFF	TGCGCCAGCAGCCGGGATTTGTCTAGCGGACCCTTGGTAGGGGAGCTGTTTTTT
TRBV3-1/TRBV3-2	.	.	TRBJ1-3	CASSSRQGNTIYF	TGTGCCAGCAGCTCGCGACAGGGAAACACCATATATTTT
TRBV5-1	few	TRBD2	TRBJ2-1	CASSSRGTSGGVAYNEQFF	TGCGCCAGCAGCTCCCGCGGGACTAGCGGGGGGGTAGCCTACAATGAGCAGTTCTTC
TRBV21-1	.	.	TRBJ2-1	CASSSFTGLTHNEQFF	TGTGCCAGCAGCAGTTTCACGGGACTGACCCACAATGAGCAGTTCTTC
TRBV24-1	.	.	TRBJ1-1	CATSDQGTSGAFF	TGTGCCACCAGTGACCAAGGGACATCGGGCGCTTTCTTT
TRBV3-1/TRBV3-2	.	TRBD2	TRBJ2-5	CASSRRTSGKETQYF	TGTGCCAGCAGCCGCAGGACTAGCGGAAAAGAGACCCAGTACTTC
TRBV7-6	.	.	TRBJ1-5	CASSPRRDSNQPQHF	TGTGCCAGCAGCCCACGGAGAGATAGCAATCAGCCCCAGCATTTT
TRBV5-1	.	TRBD1	TRBJ2-4	CASSLLDRGGVAKNIQYF	TGCGCCAGCAGCTTGCTAGACAGGGGAGGAGTGGCCAAAAACATTCAGTACTTC
TRBV28	.	.	TRBJ2-1	CASSVLRRQYNEQFF	TGTGCCAGCAGTGTCCTCCGGAGACAGTACAATGAGCAGTTCTTC
TRBV3-1/TRBV3-2	.	TRBD1	TRBJ1-5	CASSAATGVNQPQHF	TGTGCCAGCAGTGCCGCGACAGGGGTCAATCAGCCCCAGCATTTT
TRBV6-5	.	.	TRBJ1-2	CASSWRDQTGYTF	TGTGCCAGCAGTTGGAGGGACCAGACGGGCTACACCTTC
TRBV6-2/TRBV6-3	few	.	TRBJ2-2	CASSSLWAVNGELFF	TGTGCCAGCAGTTCACTGTGGGCAGTCAACGGGGAGCTGTTTTTT
TRBV21-1	.	.	TRBJ1-2	CASSYPDTSDYGYTF	TGTGCCAGCAGTTACCCGGACACCTCGGACTATGGCTACACCTTC
TRBV6-2/TRBV6-3	.	TRBD2	TRBJ2-7	CASSYGPWASGTHEQYF	TGTGCCAGCAGTTACGGCCCCTGGGCTAGCGGGACCCACGAGCAGTACTTC
TRBV6-5	once	.	TRBJ1-5	CASISGGYSNQPQHF	TGTGCCAGCATCTCGGGAGGTTATAGCAATCAGCCCCAGCATTTT
TRBV6-5	.	.	TRBJ1-1	CASSLRAAGYTEAFF	TGTGCCAGCAGTCTCCGGGCCGCGGGGTACACTGAAGCTTTCTTT
TRBV6-2/TRBV6-3	.	.	TRBJ1-1	CASSAGIKVNTEAFF	TGTGCCAGCAGCGCAGGTATAAAGGTGAACACTGAAGCTTTCTTT